These 32 T cell receptor beta chains were sequenced from one sample in a study of blood T cell repertoires in COVID-19. Generated by immunoSEQ multiplex PCR, the TCRdb table keeps only in-frame clones and is missing some. The sample records about 43,000 clones, roughly 90% being singletons. The material sequenced was peripheral blood. The origin of the receptors is a man aged 55 to 69 with active COVID-19.

The chain combines TRBV5-4 with TRBJ2-3; maybe TRBD2 (5 bases). This CDR3 is built from 15 residues. Germline CDR1 is SGHNT and CDR2 is YYREEE (reference sequence). V was clipped by 0 bases and J by 0 bases, with 8 bases between them. The DNA of the CDR3 is TGTGCCAGCAGCTTGGCGGGGTCTAGCACAGATACGCAGTATTTT. Encoded protein: CASSLAGSSTDTQYF.

This chain uses TRBV28 with TRBJ1-5, with D possibly TRBD1 on 5 matching bases. The CDR3 has 14 amino acids. CDR1 is MDHEN and CDR2 is SYDVKM in the germline V gene. Trimming took 6 bases from V and 2 from J, leaving 11 bases between them. The CDR3 sequence: CASRGGGGNQPQHF. The CDR3 coding sequence is TGTGCCAGCAGGGGGGGAGGGGGCAATCAGCCCCAGCATTTT. The entire variable domain, with the rest obtained from reference TRBV28 and TRBJ1-5, is as follows: DVKVTQSSRYLVKRTGEKVFLECVQDMDHENMFWYRQDPGLGLRLIYFSYDVKMKEKGDIPEGYSVSREKKERFSLILESASTNQTSMYLCASRGGGGNQPQHFGDGTRLSIL.

This clone was counted a few times. The chain links TRBV28 to TRBJ1-4; 8 nucleotides match TRBD1. CDR3 length: 16 amino acids. V lost 3 bases and J lost 3; bases outside the gene matches: 6. Germline CDR1 is MDHEN and CDR2 is SYDVKM. CDR3 region: CASSFGQGASNEKLFF. CDR3 DNA: TGTGCCAGCAGTTTTGGGCAGGGGGCGTCTAATGAAAAACTGTTTTTT.

The chain combines TRBV7-9 with TRBJ1-5, with TRBD1 as a possible D gene (5 bases). The V gene lost 0 bases and the J gene lost 5 bases, with 11 bases spanning the gap. CDR1 and CDR2 (germline): SEHNR, FQNEAQ (reference sequence). CDR3 length: 15 amino acids. Here the CDR3 reads CASSLAGTGDQPQHF. The CDR3 nucleotides are TGTGCCAGCAGCTTAGCGGGGACGGGAGATCAGCCCCAGCATTTT.

The genes are TRBV7-2 and TRBJ2-7; 11 nucleotides align to TRBD1. The CDR3 length is 15 residues. The germline V gene encodes CDR1 SGHTA and CDR2 FQGNSA. V trimming: 3 bases; J trimming: 6 bases; junction bases outside the gene matches: 7. The CDR3 region is CASSFAGTGGGEQYF. The CDR3, as DNA: TGTGCCAGCAGCTTCGCCGGGACAGGGGGTGGCGAGCAGTACTTC. Supplemented by reference TRBV7-2 and TRBJ2-7, the full variable domain reads GAGVSQSPSNKVTEKGKDVELRCDPISGHTALYWYRQSLGQGLEFLIYFQGNSAPDKSGLPSDRFSAERTGGSVSTLTIQRTQQEDSAVYLCASSFAGTGGGEQYFGPGTRLTVT.

In the case of this clone: At one end, the junction sequence differs from germline, possibly due to a read error. This chain links TRBV7-7 with TRBJ2-3; 7 bases are a match to TRBD1. This CDR3 region has 14 residues. Germline V gene sequence: CDR1 SSHAT, CDR2 FNYEAQ (reference sequence). CDR3 amino acids: CASSLTGAADTQYF. CDR3 bases: TGTGCTAGCAGCTTAACAGGGGCGGCAGATACGCAGTATTTT.

This clone came up a few times. The rearrangement joins TRBV5-1 to TRBJ2-7, with a weak D call TRBD1 (6 bases). The V gene lost 6 bases and the J gene lost 5 bases, with 15 bases spanning the gap. Germline V gene data show CDR1 as SGHRS and CDR2 as YFSETQ. This CDR3 has 13 residues. CDR3 protein: CASKEDSLDEQYF. The DNA of the CDR3 is TGCGCCAGCAAGGAGGACAGCCTAGACGAGCAGTACTTC.

The chain combines TRBV2 with TRBJ2-2; 8 bases line up with TRBD1. V gave up 2 bases and J gave up 7 bases; unmatched junction bases: 9. The germline V gene has CDR1 SNHLY and CDR2 FYNNEI. CDR3 length equals 16 residues. DNA for the CDR3: TGTGCCAGCAGTGAAAGGCTCCAGGGGGCCGGCGGGGAGCTGTTTTTT. It is translated as CASSERLQGAGGELFF.

The chain joins TRBV28 to TRBJ1-4, with a tentative D call TRBD1 (6 bases). V shed 5 bases and J shed 2 bases, with 9 bases lying between them. Germline V gives CDR1 MDHEN, CDR2 SYDVKM. This CDR3 spans 14 amino acids. The CDR3 reads CASSPQGTNEKLFF. As DNA, the CDR3 is TGTGCCAGCAGTCCCCAGGGGACTAATGAAAAACTGTTTTTT.

This chain uses TRBV19 with TRBJ2-3, with 7 bases fitting TRBD1. The germline V gene has CDR1 LNHDA and CDR2 SQIVND (reference sequence). CDR3 length: 16 amino acids. The V and J ends lost 9 bases and 1 base, in that order; junction bases with no gene match: 13. In nucleotides, the CDR3 is TGTGCCAGCGCAGACAGGGTCCTTATAGGCACAGATACGCAGTATTTT. As protein: CASADRVLIGTDTQYF.

In its sample, this clone ranks as medium-sized (0.01 to 0.1%). The chain uses TRBV7-9 and TRBJ1-6; possibly TRBD1 for D (6 bases). The V gene lost 0 bases and the J gene lost 9 bases, with 12 bases spanning the gap. Per germline, CDR1 SEHNR and CDR2 FQNEAQ (reference sequence). This CDR3 comprises 15 residues. CDR3 sequence (DNA): TGTGCCAGCAGCTTAGCGGTAACAGGGACTTCACCCCTCCACTTT. Translated: CASSLAVTGTSPLHF.

Sample share makes this clone medium-sized. The chain recombines TRBV27 with TRBJ2-7; 9 bases map to TRBD1. The germline gives CDR1 MNHEY, CDR2 SMNVEV (reference sequence). The CDR3 contains 15 residues. V was pared by 2 bases and J by 3 bases, with 5 bases of the junction left unmatched. Here the CDR3 DNA reads TGTGCCAGCAGTTTAGGGACAGGGAAGGGCTACGAGCAGTACTTC. The encoded protein is CASSLGTGKGYEQYF.

The V gene is TRBV27, the J gene TRBJ2-1; 9 bases match TRBD2. The junction had 12 bases not matched to a gene; V was cut back by 2 bases and J by 4 bases. The CDR3 consists of 18 residues. Germline CDR1 is MNHEY and CDR2 is SMNVEV (reference sequence). In DNA, the CDR3 is TGTGCCAGCAGTTTAGAAGGCGGGCCGGGACTAGCTTACAATGAGCAGTTCTTC. Translation gives CASSLEGGPGLAYNEQFF.

The chain combines TRBV25-1 with TRBJ2-3, with D possibly being TRBD1 (5 bases). The CDR3 loop spans 14 amino acids. Germline values: CDR1 MGHDK, CDR2 SYGVNS. V dropped 4 bases and J dropped 0 bases, with 8 bases sitting between them. The CDR3 DNA reads as TGTGCCAGCAGTGGGGGCATCAGCACAGATACGCAGTATTTT. This translates into CASSGGISTDTQYF.

The chain carries TRBV18 and TRBJ1-2, with D possibly TRBD1 on 5 matching bases. The germline V gene has CDR1 KGHSH and CDR2 LQKENI. The CDR3 length is 12 residues. V was shortened by 6 bases and J by 8 bases, with 13 bases between the two germline ends. The CDR3 reads CASSPDSRGYTF. The CDR3 nucleotides read TGTGCCAGCTCTCCCGACAGCCGCGGCTACACCTTC.

The chain recombines TRBV29-1 with TRBJ1-2; no definite D call. Germline CDR1 is SQVTM and CDR2 is ANQGSEA. The CDR3 consists of 12 residues. Trimming shortened V by 3 bases and J by 3 bases, and 8 bases separated the two germline ends. The CDR3 spells CSVEAADYGYTF. The CDR3 nucleotides read TGCAGCGTTGAGGCGGCGGACTATGGCTACACCTTC.

J is TRBJ1-1 and V is TRBV27; 7 bases agree with TRBD1. V gave up 2 bases and J gave up 1 base; unmatched junction bases: 1. This CDR3 has 14 residues. Germline CDR1 and CDR2: MNHEY and SMNVEV (reference sequence). The CDR3: CASSLDRANTEAFF. The DNA for the CDR3 is TGTGCCAGCAGTTTAGACAGGGCGAACACTGAAGCTTTCTTT.

This chain connects TRBV19 to TRBJ1-3; D gene uncertain. The V and J ends lost 3 bases and 6 bases respectively, with 6 bases between them. The CDR3 has 12 amino acids. In germline, CDR1 is LNHDA, CDR2 SQIVND (reference sequence). This chain's CDR3 is CASSITENTIYF. DNA for the CDR3: TGTGCCAGTAGTATTACTGAAAACACCATATATTTT.

J is TRBJ2-7 and V is TRBV7-9; unclear D gene. The length of the CDR3 is 15 residues. Germline lookup yields CDR1 SEHNR and CDR2 FQNEAQ (reference sequence). Trimming shortened V by 2 bases and J by 1 base, and 12 bases separated the two germline ends. DNA for the CDR3: TGTGCCAGCAGCTTAAATCGCGCCGCTTCCTACGAGCAGTACTTC. Translated: CASSLNRAASYEQYF. The full variable domain, in which reference TRBV7-9 and TRBJ2-7 provide the parts outside the CDR3, is DTGVSQNPRHKITKRGQNVTFRCDPISEHNRLYWYRQTLGQGPEFLTYFQNEAQLEKSRLLSDRFSAERPKGSFSTLEIQRTEQGDSAMYLCASSLNRAASYEQYFGPGTRLTVT.

J is TRBJ2-2 and V is TRBV18; 10 nucleotides line up with TRBD1. Germline V lookup: CDR1 KGHSH, CDR2 LQKENI. J lost 3 bases, V lost 0 bases, and 7 bases had no gene match. The CDR3 is 18 residues long. DNA of the CDR3: TGTGCCAGCTCACCACCGACAGGGGGCAAGGATCACACCGGGGAGCTGTTTTTT. Its translation is CASSPPTGGKDHTGELFF. Combining the CDR3 with reference TRBV18 and TRBJ2-2 gives the whole variable domain NAGVMQNPRHLVRRRGQEARLRCSPMKGHSHVYWYRQLPEEGLKFMVYLQKENIIDESGMPKERFSAEFPKEGPSILRIQQVVRGDSAAYFCASSPPTGGKDHTGELFFGEGSRLTVL.

The count of this clone is one. The chain is built from TRBV13 and TRBJ2-2, with 12 nucleotides matching TRBD1. From germline, CDR1 is PRHDT and CDR2 FYEKMQ (reference sequence). This CDR3 is built from 18 residues. J was trimmed by 3 bases and V by 5 bases; bases with no gene match: 10. CDR3 residues: CASSLGTGGVRDTGELFF. For the CDR3, the DNA is TGTGCCAGCAGCCTCGGGACAGGGGGCGTAAGGGACACCGGGGAGCTGTTTTTT.

This chain joins TRBV3-1 (or the pseudogene TRBV3-2) and TRBJ2-1; 7 bases are shared with TRBD2. J was trimmed by 4 bases and V by 1 base; bases with no gene match: 1. Germline CDR1 LGHDT, CDR2 YNNKEL (reference sequence). There are 14 residues in the CDR3. DNA of the CDR3: TGTGCCAGCAGCCAAGTGGGAGGGTACAATGAGCAGTTCTTC. It is translated as CASSQVGGYNEQFF.

The CDR3 sequence: CASSRVGANYGYTF. The CDR3 nucleotides read TGTGCCAGCAGCCGCGTCGGAGCTAACTATGGCTACACCTTC. The chain recombines TRBV7-9 with TRBJ1-2; no clear D. With 5 bases removed from V and 0 bases from J, the gap between germline ends came to 10 bases. This CDR3 comprises 14 residues. Germline V CDR1 and CDR2: SEHNR, FQNEAQ (reference sequence).

The chain employs TRBV5-8 and TRBJ2-7; D call uncertain. V lost 0 bases, J lost 0 bases, and 10 bases lay in between. There are 15 residues in the CDR3. CDR1 and CDR2 from the germline V gene are SGHTS and YDEGEE. CDR3 coding DNA: TGTGCCAGCAGCTTGGAACAGCTAAGCTCCTACGAGCAGTACTTC. Translated: CASSLEQLSSYEQYF.

The rearrangement joins TRBV28 to TRBJ1-1; maybe TRBD1 (6 bases). The CDR3 is 15 amino acids. The V end was cut by 2 bases, the J end by 5 bases, with 15 bases between. Germline CDR1 MDHEN, CDR2 SYDVKM. The CDR3, as DNA: TGTGCCAGCAGTTTACAGGGCCAGGGGCGGACTGAAGCTTTCTTT. Encoded protein: CASSLQGQGRTEAFF.

In DNA, the CDR3 is TGTGCCAGCAGCCAGGACAGGGGGAGTTCGGAAAAACTGTTTTTT. This codes for CASSQDRGSSEKLFF. This chain connects TRBV5-4 to TRBJ1-4, with 10 positions matching TRBD1. J gave up 8 bases and V 4 bases, and 8 bases lay outside the gene matches. The CDR3 covers 15 residues. Germline CDR1 is SGHNT and CDR2 is YYREEE (reference sequence).

The rearrangement links TRBV30 to TRBJ1-2, with D possibly being TRBD1 (5 bases). CDR1 and CDR2 (germline): GTSNPN, SVGIG (reference sequence). This CDR3 comprises 13 residues. The V end was cut by 1 base, the J end by 4 bases, with 10 bases between. CDR3 residues: CAWSGTGTYGYTF. The CDR3 nucleotides are TGTGCCTGGAGTGGAACAGGAACCTATGGCTACACCTTC.

V gene TRBV19 combines with J gene TRBJ1-6, with D perhaps matching TRBD1 (6 bases). V was trimmed by 3 bases and J by 7 bases, leaving 13 bases between them. The germline V gene encodes CDR1 LNHDA and CDR2 SQIVND (reference sequence). The CDR3 length is 15 residues. The CDR3: CASSIEGDLNSPLHF. The DNA for the CDR3 is TGTGCCAGTAGTATCGAGGGGGACCTAAATTCACCCCTCCACTTT. Combining the CDR3 with reference TRBV19 and TRBJ1-6 gives the whole variable domain DGGITQSPKYLFRKEGQNVTLSCEQNLNHDAMYWYRQDPGQGLRLIYYSQIVNDFQKGDIAEGYSVSREKKESFPLTVTSAQKNPTAFYLCASSIEGDLNSPLHFGNGTRLTVT.

The V and J genes are TRBV28 and TRBJ1-1; D is unresolved. Trimming removed 4 bases from V and 7 bases from J, with 4 bases in between. The germline V gene encodes CDR1 MDHEN and CDR2 SYDVKM. This CDR3 is 10 amino acids long. The CDR3 DNA reads as TGTGCCAGCAGTTCCTATGAAGCTTTCTTT. Translating it yields CASSSYEAFF.

This chain links TRBV15 with TRBJ2-1; 13 bases are shared with TRBD2. The CDR3 has 16 residues. The V and J ends lost 5 bases and 9 bases, in that order; junction bases with no gene match: 10. Germline-derived CDR1 and CDR2 are LNHNV and YYDKDF (reference sequence). The CDR3 bases are TGTGCCACCAGCGAAAGTTTAGGACTAGCGGGAGTTGAGCAGTTCTTC. Translation gives CATSESLGLAGVEQFF.

This chain connects TRBV3-1 (or the pseudogene TRBV3-2) to TRBJ2-7; TRBD2 agrees at 8 bases. With V trimmed by 1 base and J by 2 bases, 4 bases remained unmatched. The CDR3 length is 15 residues. Germline CDR1 is LGHDT and CDR2 is YNNKEL (reference sequence). The CDR3 sequence is CASSQALAATYEQYF. The CDR3 coding sequence is TGTGCCAGCAGCCAAGCACTAGCGGCAACCTACGAGCAGTACTTC.

The chain joins TRBV28 to TRBJ1-2; D is unclear. Germline loops: CDR1 MDHEN, CDR2 SYDVKM. V gave up 2 bases and J gave up 6 bases, with 19 bases separating them. The CDR3 consists of 16 residues. CDR3 coding DNA: TGTGCCAGCAGTTTAGAGTCGTCCGGGGTCGTCGATGGCTACACCTTC. It translates to CASSLESSGVVDGYTF.